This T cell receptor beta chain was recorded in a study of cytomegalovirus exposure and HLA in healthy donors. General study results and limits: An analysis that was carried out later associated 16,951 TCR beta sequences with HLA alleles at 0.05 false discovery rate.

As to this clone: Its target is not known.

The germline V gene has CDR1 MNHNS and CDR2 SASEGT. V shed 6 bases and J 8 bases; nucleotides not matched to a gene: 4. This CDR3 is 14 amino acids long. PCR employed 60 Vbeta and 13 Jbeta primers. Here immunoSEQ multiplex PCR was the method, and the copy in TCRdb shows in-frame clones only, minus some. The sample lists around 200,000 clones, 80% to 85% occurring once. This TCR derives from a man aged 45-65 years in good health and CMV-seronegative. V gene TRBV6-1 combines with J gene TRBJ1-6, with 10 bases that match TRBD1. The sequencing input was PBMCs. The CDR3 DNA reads TGTGCCAGCAGGGGGGACAGGGGCTATTCACCCCTCCACTTT. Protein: CASRGDRGYSPLHF.